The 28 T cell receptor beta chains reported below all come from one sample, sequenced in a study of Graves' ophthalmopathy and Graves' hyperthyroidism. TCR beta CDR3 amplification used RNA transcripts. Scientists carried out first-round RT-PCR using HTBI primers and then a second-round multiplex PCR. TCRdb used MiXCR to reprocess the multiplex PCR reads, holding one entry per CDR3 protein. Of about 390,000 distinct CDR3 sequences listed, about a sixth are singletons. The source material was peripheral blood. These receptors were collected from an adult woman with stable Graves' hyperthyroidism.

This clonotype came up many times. The CDR3 reads CASTQTWGSNQPQHF. The DNA of the CDR3 is TGTGCCAGCACTCAAACGTGGGGAAGCAATCAGCCCCAGCATTTT. The chain carries TRBV6-1 and TRBJ1-5; D is uncertain. The CDR3 runs 15 residues. Germline V CDR1 and CDR2: MNHNS, SASEGT. Trimming took 7 bases from V and 1 from J, leaving 14 bases between them.

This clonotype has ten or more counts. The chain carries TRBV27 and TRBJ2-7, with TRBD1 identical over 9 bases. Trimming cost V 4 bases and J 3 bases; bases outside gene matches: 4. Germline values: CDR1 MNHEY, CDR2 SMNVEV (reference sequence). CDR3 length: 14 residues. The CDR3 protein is CASSYRGRDYEQYF. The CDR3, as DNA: TGTGCCAGCAGTTACAGGGGGCGCGACTACGAGCAGTACTTC.

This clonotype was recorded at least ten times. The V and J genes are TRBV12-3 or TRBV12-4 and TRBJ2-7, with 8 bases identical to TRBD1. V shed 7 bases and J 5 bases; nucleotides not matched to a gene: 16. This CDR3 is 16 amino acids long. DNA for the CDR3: TGTGCCAGCACCTCGTGGGGCAGGGGGCGTATCGACGAGCAGTACTTC. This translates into CASTSWGRGRIDEQYF.

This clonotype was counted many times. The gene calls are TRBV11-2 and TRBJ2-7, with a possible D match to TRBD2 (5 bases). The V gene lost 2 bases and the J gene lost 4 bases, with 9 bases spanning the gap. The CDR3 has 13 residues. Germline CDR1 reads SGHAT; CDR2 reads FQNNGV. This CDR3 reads CASSLTREYEQYF. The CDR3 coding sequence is TGTGCCAGCAGCTTAACGAGGGAGTACGAGCAGTACTTC.

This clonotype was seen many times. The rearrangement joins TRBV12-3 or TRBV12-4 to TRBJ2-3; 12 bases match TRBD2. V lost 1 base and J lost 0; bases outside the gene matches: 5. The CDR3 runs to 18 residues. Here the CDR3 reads CASSLVASGRASTDTQYF. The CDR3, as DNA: TGTGCCAGCAGTTTAGTTGCTAGCGGGAGGGCTAGCACAGATACGCAGTATTTT.

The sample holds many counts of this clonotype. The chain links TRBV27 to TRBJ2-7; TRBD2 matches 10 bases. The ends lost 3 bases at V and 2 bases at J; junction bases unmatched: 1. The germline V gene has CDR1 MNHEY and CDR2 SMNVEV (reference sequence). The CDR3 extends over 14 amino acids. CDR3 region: CASSFTSGTYEQYF. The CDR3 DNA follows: TGTGCCAGCAGTTTTACTAGCGGGACCTACGAGCAGTACTTC.

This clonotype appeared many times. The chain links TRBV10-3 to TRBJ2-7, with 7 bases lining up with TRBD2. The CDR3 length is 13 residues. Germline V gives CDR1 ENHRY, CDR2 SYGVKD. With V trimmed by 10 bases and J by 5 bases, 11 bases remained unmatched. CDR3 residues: CATMGLSGDEQYF. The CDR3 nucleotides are TGTGCCACCATGGGTTTGAGCGGGGACGAGCAGTACTTC.

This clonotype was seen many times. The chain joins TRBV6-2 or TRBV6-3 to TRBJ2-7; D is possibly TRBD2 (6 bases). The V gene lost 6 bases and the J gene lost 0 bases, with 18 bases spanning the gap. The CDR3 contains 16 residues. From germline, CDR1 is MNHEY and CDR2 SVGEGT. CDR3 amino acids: CASSYLVAGSSYEQYF. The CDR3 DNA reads TGTGCCAGCAGCTATCTTGTGGCGGGAAGCTCCTACGAGCAGTACTTC.

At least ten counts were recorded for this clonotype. CDR3 sequence (DNA): TGTGCCAGCAGTTCCCGACAGGGGCGCTTCGGGACCCAGTACTTC. This codes for CASSSRQGRFGTQYF. The rearrangement uses TRBV12-3 or TRBV12-4 and TRBJ2-5, with 8 bases that match TRBD1. With 4 bases clipped from V and 7 bases from J, the junction kept 11 bases outside the gene matches. This CDR3 is 15 amino acids long.

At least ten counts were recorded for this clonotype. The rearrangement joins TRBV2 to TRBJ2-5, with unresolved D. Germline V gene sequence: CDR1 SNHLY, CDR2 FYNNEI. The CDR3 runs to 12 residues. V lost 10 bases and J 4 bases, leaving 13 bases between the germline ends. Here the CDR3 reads CATRGIPETQYF. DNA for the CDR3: TGTGCCACCCGTGGGATCCCAGAGACCCAGTACTTC.

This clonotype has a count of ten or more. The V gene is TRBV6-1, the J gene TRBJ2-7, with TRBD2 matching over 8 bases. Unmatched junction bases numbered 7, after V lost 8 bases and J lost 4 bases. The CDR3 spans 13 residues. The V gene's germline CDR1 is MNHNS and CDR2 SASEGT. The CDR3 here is CASVSGSRYEQYF. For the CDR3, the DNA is TGTGCCAGCGTGAGCGGGAGTAGGTACGAGCAGTACTTC.

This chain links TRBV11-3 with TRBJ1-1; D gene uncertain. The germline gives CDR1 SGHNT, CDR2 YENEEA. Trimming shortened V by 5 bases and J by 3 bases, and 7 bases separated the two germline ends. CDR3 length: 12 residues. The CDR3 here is CASSRYDTEAFF. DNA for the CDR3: TGTGCCAGCAGCCGTTATGACACTGAAGCTTTCTTT. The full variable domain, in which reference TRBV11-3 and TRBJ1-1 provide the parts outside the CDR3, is EAGVVQSPRYKIIEKKQPVAFWCNPISGHNTLYWYLQNLGQGPELLIRYENEEAVDDSQLPKDRFSAERLKGVDSTLKIQPAELGDSAVYLCASSRYDTEAFFGQGTRLTVV.

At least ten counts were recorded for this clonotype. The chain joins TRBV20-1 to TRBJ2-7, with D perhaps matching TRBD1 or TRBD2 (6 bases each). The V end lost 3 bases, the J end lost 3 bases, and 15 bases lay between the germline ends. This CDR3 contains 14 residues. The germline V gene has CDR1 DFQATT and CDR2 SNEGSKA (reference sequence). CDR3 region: CSASGGGINYEQYF. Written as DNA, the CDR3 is TGCAGTGCTAGCGGGGGCGGGATAAACTACGAGCAGTACTTC.

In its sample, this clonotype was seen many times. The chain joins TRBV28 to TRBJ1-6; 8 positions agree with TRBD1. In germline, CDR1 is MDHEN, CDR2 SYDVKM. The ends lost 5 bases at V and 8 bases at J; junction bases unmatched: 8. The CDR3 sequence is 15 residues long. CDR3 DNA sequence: TGTGCCAGCAGTAACCACAGGGGGAGGTATTCACCCCTCCACTTT. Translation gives CASSNHRGRYSPLHF.

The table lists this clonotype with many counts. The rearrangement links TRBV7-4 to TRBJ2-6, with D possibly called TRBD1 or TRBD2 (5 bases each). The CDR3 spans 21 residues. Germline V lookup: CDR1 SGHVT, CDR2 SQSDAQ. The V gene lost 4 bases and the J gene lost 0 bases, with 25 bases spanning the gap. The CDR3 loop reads CASSSFRGEAKRNSGANVLTF. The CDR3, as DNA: TGTGCCAGCAGCTCTTTCCGGGGCGAAGCCAAAAGAAACTCTGGGGCCAACGTCCTGACTTTC.

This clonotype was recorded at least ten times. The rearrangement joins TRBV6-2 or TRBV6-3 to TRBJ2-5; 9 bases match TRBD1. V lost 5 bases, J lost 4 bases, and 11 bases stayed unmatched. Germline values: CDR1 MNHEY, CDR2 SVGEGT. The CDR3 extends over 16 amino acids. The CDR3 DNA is TGTGCCAGCAGTACCCAAGACAGGGGGGCCCGAGAGACCCAGTACTTC. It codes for CASSTQDRGARETQYF.

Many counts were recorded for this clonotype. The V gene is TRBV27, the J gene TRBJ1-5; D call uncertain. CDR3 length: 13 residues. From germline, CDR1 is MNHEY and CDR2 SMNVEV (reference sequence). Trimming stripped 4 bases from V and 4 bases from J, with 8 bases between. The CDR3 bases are TGTGCCAGCAGTTCGGGAGGGAATCAGCCCCAGCATTTT. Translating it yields CASSSGGNQPQHF.

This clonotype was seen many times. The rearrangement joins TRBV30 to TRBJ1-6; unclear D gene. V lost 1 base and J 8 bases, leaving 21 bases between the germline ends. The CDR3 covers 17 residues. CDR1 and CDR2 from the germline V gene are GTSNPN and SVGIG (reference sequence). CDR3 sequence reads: CAWSGLGKGDRDSPLHF. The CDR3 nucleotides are TGTGCCTGGAGTGGCCTCGGAAAGGGCGATAGGGATTCACCCCTCCACTTT. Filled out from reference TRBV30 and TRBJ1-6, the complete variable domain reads SQTIHQWPATLVQPVGSPLSLECTVEGTSNPNLYWYRQAAGRGLQLLFYSVGIGQISSEVPQNLSASRPQDRQFILSSKKLLLSDSGFYLCAWSGLGKGDRDSPLHFGNGTRLTVT.

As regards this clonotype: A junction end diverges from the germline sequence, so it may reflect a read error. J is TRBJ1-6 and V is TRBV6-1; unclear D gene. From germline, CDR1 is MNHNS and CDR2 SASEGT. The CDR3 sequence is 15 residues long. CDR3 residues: CASTYVGGTNSPPHF. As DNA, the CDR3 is TGTGCCAGCACCTACGTCGGCGGAACCAATTCACCCCCCCACTTT.

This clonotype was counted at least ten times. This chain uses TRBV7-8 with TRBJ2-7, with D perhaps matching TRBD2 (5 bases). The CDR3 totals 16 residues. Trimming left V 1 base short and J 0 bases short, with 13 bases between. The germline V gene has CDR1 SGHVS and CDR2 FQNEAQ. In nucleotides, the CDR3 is TGTGCCAGCAGCTTAGGCGGGTCGCCGAGCTCCTACGAGCAGTACTTC. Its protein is CASSLGGSPSSYEQYF.

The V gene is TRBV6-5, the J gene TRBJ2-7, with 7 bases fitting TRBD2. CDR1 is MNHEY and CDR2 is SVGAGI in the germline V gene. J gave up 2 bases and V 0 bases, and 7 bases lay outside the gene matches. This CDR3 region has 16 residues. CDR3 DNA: TGTGCCAGCAGTTACTCGATTGCGGGGGACCCCTACGAGCAGTACTTC. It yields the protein CASSYSIAGDPYEQYF.

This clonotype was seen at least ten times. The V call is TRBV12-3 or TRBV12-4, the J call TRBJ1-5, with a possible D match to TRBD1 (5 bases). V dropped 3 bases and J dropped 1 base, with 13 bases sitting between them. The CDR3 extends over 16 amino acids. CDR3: CASSFGAKGSNQPQHF. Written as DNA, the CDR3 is TGTGCCAGCAGTTTCGGAGCCAAGGGGAGCAATCAGCCCCAGCATTTT.

The DNA for the CDR3 is TGCAGTGCTAGCCTTGTGGGGGGTCGGGGCTACACCTTC. It translates to CSASLVGGRGYTF. The J gene is TRBJ1-2, the V gene TRBV20-1; a possible D gene is TRBD1 (5 bases). The germline V gene encodes CDR1 DFQATT and CDR2 SNEGSKA (reference sequence). Trimming took off 3 bases at V and 8 bases at J, with 16 bases between the two ends. The CDR3 loop spans 13 amino acids.

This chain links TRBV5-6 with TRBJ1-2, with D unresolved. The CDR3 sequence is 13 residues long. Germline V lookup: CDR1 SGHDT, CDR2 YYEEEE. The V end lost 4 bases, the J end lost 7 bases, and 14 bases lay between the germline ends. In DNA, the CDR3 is TGTGCCAGCAGCCCCCGTGCGGTGGCTGGCTACACCTTC. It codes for CASSPRAVAGYTF.

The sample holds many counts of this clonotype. CDR3 residues: CASSYSYRDREETQYF. CDR3 nucleotide sequence: TGTGCCAGCAGTTACTCCTACCGGGACAGGGAAGAGACCCAGTACTTC. This chain links TRBV6-2 or TRBV6-3 with TRBJ2-5; 9 nucleotides line up with TRBD1. The CDR3 runs 16 residues. CDR1 is MNHEY, CDR2 SVGEGT, per germline. The J segment lost 3 bases and the V segment lost 0 bases, leaving 5 bases of the junction unmatched.

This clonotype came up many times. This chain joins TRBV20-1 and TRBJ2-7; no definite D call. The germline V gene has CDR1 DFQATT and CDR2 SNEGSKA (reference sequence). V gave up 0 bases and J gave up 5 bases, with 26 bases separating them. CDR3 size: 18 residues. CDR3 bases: TGCAGTGCTAGAGATTTATTTGCAACGACCGAGCGTGTCGACGAGCAGTACTTC. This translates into CSARDLFATTERVDEQYF.

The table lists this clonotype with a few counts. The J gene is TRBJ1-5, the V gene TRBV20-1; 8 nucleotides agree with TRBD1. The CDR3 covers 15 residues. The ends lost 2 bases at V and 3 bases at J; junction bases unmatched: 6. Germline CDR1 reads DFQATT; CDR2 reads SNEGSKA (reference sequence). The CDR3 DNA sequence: TGCAGTGCTAGACTGACAGGGGAGTTCAATCAGCCCCAGCATTTT. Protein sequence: CSARLTGEFNQPQHF.

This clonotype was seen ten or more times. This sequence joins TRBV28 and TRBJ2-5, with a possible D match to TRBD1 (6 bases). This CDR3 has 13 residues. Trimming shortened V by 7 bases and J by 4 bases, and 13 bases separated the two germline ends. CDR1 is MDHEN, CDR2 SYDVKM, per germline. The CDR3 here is CASIGQYLETQYF. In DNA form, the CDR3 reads TGTGCCAGCATTGGACAGTATTTAGAGACCCAGTACTTC.